This is a list of T cell receptor beta chains from one sample in a study of CD8 T cells in Susac syndrome. TCRdb analysed the immunoSEQ multiplex PCR reads with MiXCR anew, one entry per CDR3 protein. The sample holds about 190,000 distinct CDR3 sequences, roughly nine tenths seen once. Sequenced sample: CD4+ T cells from PBMCs. These receptors originate from a human donor with Susac syndrome. CDR3s include the opening cysteine and the closing phenylalanine or tryptophan. A D gene is named only where the DNA matches it firmly. Some rows have no size entry. The others give once, few or many, or a class for an expanded clone.

j_call: TRBJ2-1
clone_size: NA
v_call: TRBV5-1
d_call: TRBD1
cdr3_nt: TGCGCCAGCAGCCACCCCGGGACAGGGATCGTCAATGAGCAGTTCTTC
cdr3_aa: CASSHPGTGIVNEQFF

j_call: TRBJ1-1
clone_size: NA
v_call: TRBV5-6
d_call: TRBD1
cdr3_nt: TGTGCCAGCAGCTTGGTGGGACAGGAGAGGAACACTGAAGCTTTCTTT
cdr3_aa: CASSLVGQERNTEAFF

j_call: TRBJ2-6
clone_size: once
v_call: TRBV7-9
d_call: NA
cdr3_nt: TGTGCCAGCAGTTCAAAACGCCGGCAGGGGAATTCTGGGGCCAACGTCCTGACTTTC
cdr3_aa: CASSSKRRQGNSGANVLTF

j_call: TRBJ2-5
clone_size: NA
v_call: TRBV12-3/TRBV12-4
d_call: TRBD1
cdr3_nt: TGTGCCAGCAGACCGACAGGGGGCCCAGAGACCCAGTACTTC
cdr3_aa: CASRPTGGPETQYF

j_call: TRBJ1-1
clone_size: once
v_call: TRBV5-1
d_call: TRBD1
cdr3_nt: TGCGCCAGCAGCTTCGGACAGGGATACACTGAAGTTTTCTTT
cdr3_aa: CASSFGQGYTEVFF

j_call: TRBJ2-4
clone_size: NA
v_call: TRBV20-1
d_call: TRBD2
cdr3_nt: TGCAGTGCGTTGTTCTTAGCGGGAGGGGGTCCTACCAAAAACATTCAGTACTTC
cdr3_aa: CSALFLAGGGPTKNIQYF

j_call: TRBJ1-5
clone_size: NA
v_call: TRBV28
d_call: TRBD1
cdr3_nt: TGTGCCAGCATAAATCCGGGACAGCCCTATCAGCCCCAGCATTTT
cdr3_aa: CASINPGQPYQPQHF

j_call: TRBJ1-1
clone_size: NA
v_call: TRBV30
d_call: NA
cdr3_nt: TGTGCCTGGAGTTTATTTGAGGAGACTGAAGCTTTCTTT
cdr3_aa: CAWSLFEETEAFF

j_call: TRBJ2-2
clone_size: NA
v_call: TRBV20-1
d_call: TRBD2
cdr3_nt: TGCAGTGCTAGCCCTAGCGGGAGTTACACCGGGGAGCTGTTTTTT
cdr3_aa: CSASPSGSYTGELFF

j_call: TRBJ2-1
clone_size: NA
v_call: TRBV19
d_call: NA
cdr3_nt: TGTGCCTCAGCGGAGGGCCGATACAATGAGCAGTTCTTC
cdr3_aa: CASAEGRYNEQFF

j_call: TRBJ2-7
clone_size: NA
v_call: TRBV29-1
d_call: NA
cdr3_nt: TGCAGCGTCCCCAAAGGGAGAACCCACTACGAGCAGTACTTC
cdr3_aa: CSVPKGRTHYEQYF

j_call: TRBJ2-7
clone_size: NA
v_call: TRBV7-3
d_call: NA
cdr3_nt: TGTGCCAGCAGCTTATCTAAAGGCGGCGAGCAGTACTTC
cdr3_aa: CASSLSKGGEQYF

j_call: TRBJ2-3
clone_size: NA
v_call: TRBV5-1
d_call: TRBD2
cdr3_nt: TGCGCCAGCAGCCTAACGACTAGCGGACTCACAGATACGCAGTATTTT
cdr3_aa: CASSLTTSGLTDTQYF

j_call: TRBJ2-2
clone_size: NA
v_call: TRBV5-1
d_call: TRBD2
cdr3_nt: TGCGCCAGCAGCCGTAGCGGGAGGGACACCGGGGAGCTGTTTTTT
cdr3_aa: CASSRSGRDTGELFF

j_call: TRBJ2-5
clone_size: NA
v_call: TRBV12-3/TRBV12-4
d_call: TRBD2
cdr3_nt: TGTGCCAGCAGTACTAGCGGGGGGGCCGGGCCGGAGACCCAGTACTTC
cdr3_aa: CASSTSGGAGPETQYF

j_call: TRBJ1-5
clone_size: few
v_call: TRBV30
d_call: NA
cdr3_nt: TGTGCCTGGAGCCCCGGCCTGGGGAATCAGCCCCAGCATTTT
cdr3_aa: CAWSPGLGNQPQHF

j_call: TRBJ1-6
clone_size: NA
v_call: TRBV20-1
d_call: NA
cdr3_nt: TGCAGTGCTAGGGTTTCAGCATATAATTCACCCCTCCACTTT
cdr3_aa: CSARVSAYNSPLHF

j_call: TRBJ2-2
clone_size: NA
v_call: TRBV7-2
d_call: TRBD1
cdr3_nt: TGTGCCAGCAGCTTTGACAGGGTCACCGGGGAGCTGTTTTTT
cdr3_aa: CASSFDRVTGELFF

j_call: TRBJ2-2
clone_size: NA
v_call: TRBV2
d_call: TRBD1
cdr3_nt: TGTGCCAGCAGCGTACAGGGGGTCTCGAACACCGGGGAGCTGTTTTTT
cdr3_aa: CASSVQGVSNTGELFF

j_call: TRBJ2-2
clone_size: NA
v_call: TRBV18
d_call: NA
cdr3_nt: TGTGCCAGCTCCTACAACACCGGGGAGCTGTTTTTT
cdr3_aa: CASSYNTGELFF

j_call: TRBJ1-2
clone_size: NA
v_call: TRBV2
d_call: NA
cdr3_nt: TGTGCCAGCACTCAAACGGGTCTCTATGGCTACACCTTC
cdr3_aa: CASTQTGLYGYTF

j_call: TRBJ2-2
clone_size: once
v_call: TRBV4-1
d_call: TRBD2
cdr3_nt: TGCGCCAGCAGCCAAGTAACTAGCGGGGCGAGGGAGCTGTTTTTT
cdr3_aa: CASSQVTSGARELFF

j_call: TRBJ2-1
clone_size: NA
v_call: TRBV3-1
d_call: TRBD2
cdr3_nt: TGTGCCAGCAGCCAAGACGGGGGGGCCTACAATGAGCAGTTCTTC
cdr3_aa: CASSQDGGAYNEQFF

j_call: TRBJ1-3
clone_size: NA
v_call: TRBV7-9
d_call: TRBD1
cdr3_nt: TGTGCCAGCAGCTTCATCGCGACAGGGGGCTTAGTGGACACCATATATTTT
cdr3_aa: CASSFIATGGLVDTIYF

j_call: TRBJ2-5
clone_size: NA
v_call: TRBV11-2
d_call: NA
cdr3_nt: TGTGCCAGCAGCTTAGGGGTTGCAGGCCAGTACTTC
cdr3_aa: CASSLGVAGQYF

j_call: TRBJ1-3
clone_size: NA
v_call: TRBV7-9
d_call: NA
cdr3_nt: TGTGCCAGCAGCTCGACAGAGTCTGGAAACACCATATATTTT
cdr3_aa: CASSSTESGNTIYF

j_call: TRBJ2-5
clone_size: NA
v_call: TRBV9
d_call: TRBD1
cdr3_nt: TGTGCCAGCAGCCGGGACCACAGGGGCGAGACCCAGTACTTC
cdr3_aa: CASSRDHRGETQYF

j_call: TRBJ2-5
clone_size: once
v_call: TRBV28
d_call: TRBD2
cdr3_nt: TGTGCCAGCAGTACGACTAGCGGGAGTAGGGCGGGGAGGACCCAGTACTTC
cdr3_aa: CASSTTSGSRAGRTQYF